Shown below are 19 T cell receptor beta chains from a single sample sequenced in a study of T cell responses to AZD1222 COVID-19 vaccine. TCRdb's table, derived via immunoSEQ multiplex PCR, lists solely in-frame clones and lacks some. The sample yields 90,000 to 150,000 clones, roughly 92% seen once. The sequenced sample was peripheral blood, obtained on day 0 of AZD1222 vaccination. The receptors stem from an adult in good health.

The chain employs TRBV11-2 and TRBJ1-1; D is perhaps TRBD1 (6 bases). This CDR3 region has 14 residues. Per germline, CDR1 SGHAT and CDR2 FQNNGV. The V end was cut by 5 bases, the J end by 4 bases, with 14 bases between. CDR3 sequence: CASSQDSAITEAFF. The CDR3 DNA is TGTGCCAGCAGCCAGGACAGCGCGATCACTGAAGCTTTCTTT.

CDR3 residues: CASSSGTLDPLHF. The CDR3 DNA is TGTGCCAGCAGCTCCGGGACACTGGATCCCCTCCACTTT. The rearrangement uses TRBV27 and TRBJ1-6, with D possibly being TRBD1 (6 bases). The germline V gene has CDR1 MNHEY and CDR2 SMNVEV (reference sequence). Trimming removed 6 bases from V and 13 bases from J, with 16 bases in between. The CDR3 has 13 amino acids.

The chain combines TRBV7-9 with TRBJ1-5; 7 bases are a match to TRBD1. V gave up 1 base and J gave up 6 bases; unmatched junction bases: 6. The length of the CDR3 is 15 residues. In germline, CDR1 is SEHNR, CDR2 FQNEAQ (reference sequence). The CDR3 here is CASSLGQGVGQPQHF. CDR3 DNA: TGTGCCAGCAGCTTAGGACAGGGTGTCGGTCAGCCCCAGCATTTT.

This rearrangement joins TRBV7-9 to TRBJ2-7; no firm D call. V dropped 5 bases and J dropped 5 bases, with 16 bases sitting between them. Per germline, CDR1 SEHNR and CDR2 FQNEAQ (reference sequence). The CDR3 runs to 14 residues. In DNA, the CDR3 is TGTGCCAGCAGCCCCCCGTCCCGGTCGGACGAGCAGTACTTC. Translating it yields CASSPPSRSDEQYF.

The chain recombines TRBV9 with TRBJ2-2, with TRBD1 as a possible D gene (5 bases). Germline loops: CDR1 SGDLS, CDR2 YYNGEE. The CDR3 has 14 amino acids. V lost 3 bases to trimming and J lost 3 bases, with 9 bases between them. The CDR3 coding sequence is TGTGCCAGCAGCGCAGCGACAGACACCGGGGAGCTGTTTTTT. Translating it yields CASSAATDTGELFF.

This rearrangement joins TRBV19 to TRBJ1-1; D uncertain. Germline CDR1 and CDR2: LNHDA and SQIVND (reference sequence). This CDR3 is built from 12 residues. Trimming took 6 bases from V and 9 from J, leaving 14 bases between them. CDR3 DNA: TGTGCCAGTAGCCGTGGGCGGTCACAAGCTTTCTTT. This gives the protein CASSRGRSQAFF.

J is TRBJ1-1 and V is TRBV6-5; 7 bases fit TRBD1. The V gene end was trimmed by 3 bases and the J gene end by 11 bases; junction bases not matched to a gene: 9. Germline V lookup: CDR1 MNHEY, CDR2 SVGAGI. The CDR3 is 13 residues long. CDR3 amino acids: CASSYTGQDRAFF. CDR3 DNA: TGTGCCAGCAGTTATACCGGACAGGATAGGGCTTTCTTT.

The V and J genes are TRBV7-2 and TRBJ1-1; perhaps TRBD1 as D (6 bases). The CDR3 runs to 13 residues. V was shortened by 8 bases and J by 1 base, with 11 bases between the two germline ends. The germline V gene has CDR1 SGHTA and CDR2 FQGNSA. The CDR3 reads CASGEGGNTEAFF. CDR3 DNA sequence: TGTGCCAGCGGGGAAGGGGGGAACACTGAAGCTTTCTTT.

The chain employs TRBV12-3 or TRBV12-4 and TRBJ2-3; D assignment may be TRBD1 or TRBD2 (5 bases each). Deletions cut 7 bases from V and 4 bases from J, with 12 bases between. CDR3 size: 13 residues. The CDR3 DNA reads TGTGCCAGCACCTGGGGGATACCAGATACGCAGTATTTT. Its protein product is CASTWGIPDTQYF.

This clone showed up just a few times. J is TRBJ1-1 and V is TRBV24-1, with no clear D. Between the trimmed V and J ends, which lost 6 bases and 7 bases, there was a span of 11 bases. The V gene's germline CDR1 is KGHDR and CDR2 SFDVKD. The CDR3 spans 12 residues. The CDR3 protein is CATSINGVEAFF. The CDR3 coding sequence is TGTGCCACCAGTATAAACGGGGTTGAAGCTTTCTTT.

The chain carries TRBV27 and TRBJ1-2; TRBD1 matches 11 bases. CDR1 is MNHEY, CDR2 SMNVEV, per germline (reference sequence). Trimming took 4 bases from V and 2 from J; bases not matched to a gene: 6. There are 16 residues in the CDR3. The CDR3 bases are TGTGCCAGCAGTTCGTGGACAGGGGGCCTGAACTATGGCTACACCTTC. Translated, it gives CASSSWTGGLNYGYTF.

The chain recombines TRBV27 with TRBJ2-1; 11 positions agree with TRBD2. V was pared by 8 bases and J by 0 bases, with 9 bases of the junction left unmatched. Germline CDR1 MNHEY, CDR2 SMNVEV (reference sequence). This CDR3 has 17 amino acids. The CDR3 is CASLGPLAGGSYNEQFF. DNA for the CDR3: TGTGCCAGCCTTGGACCTCTAGCGGGGGGCTCCTACAATGAGCAGTTCTTC.

V usage is TRBV7-2 and J usage is TRBJ2-7; 10 positions agree with TRBD1. With V trimmed by 5 bases and J by 7 bases, 8 bases remained unmatched. CDR3 length: 14 amino acids. The germline CDR1 and CDR2 sequences are SGHTA and FQGNSA. The CDR3 sequence is CASSPTTGGREQYF. The CDR3 DNA sequence: TGTGCCAGCAGCCCAACGACAGGGGGCCGGGAGCAGTACTTC.

The rearrangement uses TRBV19 and TRBJ1-6, with a weak D call TRBD1 (5 bases). Germline-derived CDR1 and CDR2 are LNHDA and SQIVND (reference sequence). The CDR3 is made up of 12 amino acids. The germline V and J ends were trimmed by 5 bases and 10 bases, with 9 bases remaining between them. CDR3 loop: CASSDRDSPLHF. The CDR3 DNA reads TGTGCCAGTAGTGATCGGGACTCACCCCTCCACTTT.

The chain couples TRBV5-5 to TRBJ1-1; D gene uncertain. Trimming took 1 base from V and 5 from J, leaving 9 bases between them. CDR1 and CDR2 (germline): SGHKS, YYEKEE (reference sequence). The CDR3 runs to 13 residues. CDR3 nucleotide sequence: TGTGCCAGCAGCTTGAACCGCCAGACTGAAGCTTTCTTT. It specifies CASSLNRQTEAFF. Full variable domain (missing parts from reference TRBV5-5 and TRBJ1-1): DAGVTQSPTHLIKTRGQQVTLRCSPISGHKSVSWYQQVLGQGPQFIFQYYEKEERGRGNFPDRFSARQFPNYSSELNVNALLLGDSALYLCASSLNRQTEAFFGQGTRLTVV.

The rearrangement joins TRBV6-6 to TRBJ2-5; D ambiguous. Germline V CDR1 and CDR2: MNHNY, SVGAGI (reference sequence). This CDR3 has 14 residues. The V end lost 4 bases, the J end lost 1 base, and 10 bases lay between the germline ends. In nucleotides, the CDR3 is TGTGCCAGCAGTTGGACGGAGAGCCAAGAGACCCAGTACTTC. Protein sequence: CASSWTESQETQYF.

The J gene is TRBJ2-5, the V gene TRBV19; D not resolved. Trimming removed 2 bases from V and 4 bases from J, with 8 bases in between. The CDR3 loop spans 13 amino acids. Germline CDR1 LNHDA, CDR2 SQIVND (reference sequence). CDR3 loop: CASSIFGGETQYF. CDR3 nucleotides: TGTGCCAGTAGTATATTTGGTGGAGAGACCCAGTACTTC.

This chain connects TRBV4-3 to TRBJ1-4, with TRBD1 matching over 7 bases. J gave up 4 bases and V 5 bases, and 4 bases lay outside the gene matches. CDR1 is LGHNA, CDR2 YSLEER, per germline. The CDR3 has 14 amino acids. CDR3 in amino acids: CASSSGQRNEKLFF. CDR3 nucleotide sequence: TGCGCCAGCAGCTCGGGACAGCGTAATGAAAAACTGTTTTTT.

The J gene is TRBJ2-2, the V gene TRBV6-5; no firm D call. CDR1 and CDR2 (germline): MNHEY, SVGAGI. With 6 bases removed from V and 2 bases from J, the gap between germline ends came to 10 bases. The CDR3 extends over 14 amino acids. CDR3 sequence: CASSWGRNTGELFF. In nucleotides, the CDR3 is TGTGCCAGCAGCTGGGGAAGAAACACCGGGGAGCTGTTTTTT.